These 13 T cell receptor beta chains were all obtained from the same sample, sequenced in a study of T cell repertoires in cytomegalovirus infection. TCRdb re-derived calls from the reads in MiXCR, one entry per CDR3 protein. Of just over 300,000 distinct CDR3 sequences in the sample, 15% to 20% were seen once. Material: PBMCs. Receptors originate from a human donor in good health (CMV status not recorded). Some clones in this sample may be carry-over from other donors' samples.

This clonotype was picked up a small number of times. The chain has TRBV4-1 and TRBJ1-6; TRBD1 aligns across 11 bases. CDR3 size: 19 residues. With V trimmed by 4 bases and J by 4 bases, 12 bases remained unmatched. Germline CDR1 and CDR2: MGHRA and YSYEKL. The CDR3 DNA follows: TGCGCCAGCAGCCGCCCCGGGGGGGACAGGGGGAATTATAATTCACCCCTCCACTTT. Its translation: CASSRPGGDRGNYNSPLHF.

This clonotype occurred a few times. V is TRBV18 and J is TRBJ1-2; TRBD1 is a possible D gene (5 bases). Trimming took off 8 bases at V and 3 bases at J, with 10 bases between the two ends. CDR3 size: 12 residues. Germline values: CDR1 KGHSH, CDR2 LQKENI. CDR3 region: CASTRDDYGYTF. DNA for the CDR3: TGTGCCAGCACACGGGACGACTATGGCTACACCTTC.

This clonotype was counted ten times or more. The CDR3 spells CASSFGDTEAFF. The DNA of the CDR3 is TGTGCCAGCAGCTTTGGGGACACTGAAGCTTTCTTT. V usage is TRBV7-8 and J usage is TRBJ1-1, with no clear D. This CDR3 has 12 residues. Germline assignment: CDR1 SGHVS and CDR2 FQNEAQ. Trimming cost V 3 bases and J 3 bases, with 5 bases left between them.

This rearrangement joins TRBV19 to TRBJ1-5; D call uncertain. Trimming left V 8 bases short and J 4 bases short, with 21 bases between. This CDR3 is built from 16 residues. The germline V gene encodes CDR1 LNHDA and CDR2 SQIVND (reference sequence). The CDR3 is CASVGKIDRENQPQHF. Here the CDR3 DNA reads TGTGCCAGTGTGGGGAAAATAGACCGTGAGAATCAGCCCCAGCATTTT.

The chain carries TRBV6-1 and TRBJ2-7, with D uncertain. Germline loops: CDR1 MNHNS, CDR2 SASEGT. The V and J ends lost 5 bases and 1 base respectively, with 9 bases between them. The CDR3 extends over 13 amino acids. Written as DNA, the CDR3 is TGTGCCAGCAGTATTGGGTTTTCCTACGAGCAGTACTTC. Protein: CASSIGFSYEQYF.

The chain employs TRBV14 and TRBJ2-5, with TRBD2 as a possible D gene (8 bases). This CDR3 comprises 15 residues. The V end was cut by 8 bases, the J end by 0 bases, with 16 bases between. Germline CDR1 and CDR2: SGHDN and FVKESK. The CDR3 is CASAGGQKYQETQYF. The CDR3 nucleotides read TGTGCCAGCGCGGGGGGACAGAAGTACCAAGAGACCCAGTACTTC.

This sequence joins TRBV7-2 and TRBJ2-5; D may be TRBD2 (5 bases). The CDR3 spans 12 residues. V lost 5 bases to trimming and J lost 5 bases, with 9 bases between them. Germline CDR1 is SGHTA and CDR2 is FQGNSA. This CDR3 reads CASSARRETQYF. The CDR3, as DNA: TGTGCCAGCAGCGCCCGGAGGGAGACCCAGTACTTC.

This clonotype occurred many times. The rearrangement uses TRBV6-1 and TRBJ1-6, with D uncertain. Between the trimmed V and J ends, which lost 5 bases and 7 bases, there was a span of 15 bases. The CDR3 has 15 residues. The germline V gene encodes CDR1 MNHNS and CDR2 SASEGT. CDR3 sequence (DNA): TGTGCCAGCAGTTCCGATGGGCTAGGGAATTCACCCCTCCACTTT. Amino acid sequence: CASSSDGLGNSPLHF.

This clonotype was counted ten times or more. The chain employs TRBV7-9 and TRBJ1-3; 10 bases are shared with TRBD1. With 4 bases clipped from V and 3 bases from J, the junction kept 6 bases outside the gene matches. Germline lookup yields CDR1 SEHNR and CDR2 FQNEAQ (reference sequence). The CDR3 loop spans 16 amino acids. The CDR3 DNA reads TGTGCCAGCAGCTCCGGGACAGGGGCAGGTGGAAACACCATATATTTT. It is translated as CASSSGTGAGGNTIYF.

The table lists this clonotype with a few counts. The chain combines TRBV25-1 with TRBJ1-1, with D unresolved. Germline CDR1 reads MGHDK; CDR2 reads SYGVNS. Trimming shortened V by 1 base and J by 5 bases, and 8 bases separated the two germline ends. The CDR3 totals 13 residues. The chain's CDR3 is CASSEFAGTEAFF. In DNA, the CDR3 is TGTGCCAGCAGTGAATTCGCTGGGACTGAAGCTTTCTTT.

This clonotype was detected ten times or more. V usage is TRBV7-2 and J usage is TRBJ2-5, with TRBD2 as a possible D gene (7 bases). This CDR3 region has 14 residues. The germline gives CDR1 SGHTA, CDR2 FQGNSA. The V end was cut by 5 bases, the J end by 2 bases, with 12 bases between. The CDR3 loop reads CASSVQGGQETQYF. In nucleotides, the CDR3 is TGTGCCAGCAGCGTACAGGGAGGGCAAGAGACCCAGTACTTC.

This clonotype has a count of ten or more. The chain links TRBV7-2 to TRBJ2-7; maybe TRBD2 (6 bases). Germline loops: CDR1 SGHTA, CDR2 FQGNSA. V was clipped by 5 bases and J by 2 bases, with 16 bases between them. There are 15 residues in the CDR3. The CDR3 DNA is TGTGCCAGCAGCGTAAGGGCTAGCGAAGCCTACGAGCAGTACTTC. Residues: CASSVRASEAYEQYF. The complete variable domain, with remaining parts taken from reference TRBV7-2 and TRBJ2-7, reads GAGVSQSPSNKVTEKGKDVELRCDPISGHTALYWYRQSLGQGLEFLIYFQGNSAPDKSGLPSDRFSAERTGGSVSTLTIQRTQQEDSAVYLCASSVRASEAYEQYFGPGTRLTVT.

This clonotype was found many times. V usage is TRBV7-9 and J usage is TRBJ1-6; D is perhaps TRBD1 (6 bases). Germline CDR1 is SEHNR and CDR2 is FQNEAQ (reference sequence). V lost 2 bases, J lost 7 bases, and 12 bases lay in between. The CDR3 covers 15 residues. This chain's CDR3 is CASSLQGQLNSPLHF. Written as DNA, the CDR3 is TGTGCCAGCAGCTTACAGGGGCAGCTAAATTCACCCCTCCACTTT.